The 18 T cell receptor beta chains given below trace back to one sample, sequenced in a study of shared clonotypes between healthy human individuals. Assay: immunoSEQ multiplex PCR; the TCRdb copy retains only in-frame clones and omits some. The sample lists millions of clones, approximately 95% occurring once. The sequencing sample was made of naive CD4+ T cells from PBMCs. As for subset: CD45RA+ positively selected. The receptors here all came from a man in his late teens or twenties in good health. Some clones in this sample may be carry-over from other donors' samples.

In this sample, this clone turned up once. This chain connects TRBV7-3 to TRBJ2-3; 7 bases align to TRBD1. Germline values: CDR1 SGHTA, CDR2 FQGTGA. The J segment lost 6 bases and the V segment lost 6 bases, leaving 9 bases of the junction unmatched. This CDR3 region has 14 residues. CDR3: CASSRDSGVDTQYF. The DNA for the CDR3 is TGTGCCAGCAGTCGGGACAGCGGAGTGGATACGCAGTATTTT.

The chain has TRBV6-1 and TRBJ2-7, with 16 bases lining up with TRBD2. Germline-derived CDR1 and CDR2 are MNHNS and SASEGT. The CDR3 spans 15 residues. V was clipped by 5 bases and J by 4 bases; unmatched bases: 2. CDR3 DNA: TGTGCCAGCAGTCGGGGACTAGCGGGAGGGTACGAGCAGTACTTC. Amino acid sequence: CASSRGLAGGYEQYF.

This clone was detected a few times. This chain connects TRBV4-1 to TRBJ1-4; D gene uncertain. The ends were cut back, 0 bases at V and 8 bases at J, with 13 bases in the middle. The CDR3 length is 15 residues. Germline V gene data show CDR1 as MGHRA and CDR2 as YSYEKL. The CDR3 sequence: CASSQDPRGGEKLFF. The CDR3 region has the DNA TGCGCCAGCAGCCAAGATCCACGGGGAGGGGAAAAACTGTTTTTT.

The CDR3 protein is CASSSRRQFGSGNTIYF. The DNA for the CDR3 is TGTGCCAGCAGCTCAAGGCGACAGTTTGGCTCTGGAAACACCATATATTTT. This chain joins TRBV7-9 and TRBJ1-3; weak D call: TRBD1 (5 bases). From germline, CDR1 is SEHNR and CDR2 FQNEAQ (reference sequence). Trimming took 4 bases from V and 0 from J, leaving 16 bases between them. This CDR3 is 17 amino acids long.

The CDR3 here is CASNGLVSSGRWDTGELFF. Written as DNA, the CDR3 is TGTGCCAGCAACGGACTCGTGAGTAGCGGGAGATGGGACACCGGGGAGCTGTTTTTT. This chain uses TRBV2 with TRBJ2-2; TRBD2 matches at 9 bases. Per germline, CDR1 SNHLY and CDR2 FYNNEI. The CDR3 consists of 19 residues. After removal of 7 bases from V and 3 bases from J, the junction contained 18 bases not matched to a gene.

The J gene is TRBJ2-1, the V gene TRBV19; TRBD1 or TRBD2 may be the D gene (5 bases each). V was trimmed by 4 bases and J by 8 bases, leaving 12 bases between them. The germline gives CDR1 LNHDA, CDR2 SQIVND (reference sequence). The CDR3 extends over 13 amino acids. CDR3 coding DNA: TGTGCCAGTAGTAGCCGGGACCTTTATGAGCAGTTCTTC. This encodes CASSSRDLYEQFF.

V gene TRBV15 combines with J gene TRBJ1-2, with 8 bases identical to TRBD1. Germline CDR1 reads LNHNV; CDR2 reads YYDKDF (reference sequence). V was clipped by 3 bases and J by 4 bases; unmatched bases: 1. The CDR3 runs to 13 residues. CDR3 sequence: CATSRTGAYGYTF. Here the CDR3 DNA reads TGTGCCACCAGCAGGACAGGGGCCTATGGCTACACCTTC.

V is TRBV9 and J is TRBJ2-3; D may be TRBD2 (5 bases). Looked up from germline, CDR1 is SGDLS and CDR2 is YYNGEE. V lost 3 bases, J lost 7 bases, and 9 bases lay in between. This CDR3 contains 12 residues. DNA for the CDR3: TGTGCCAGCAGCGGAGAGGGTTATACGCAGTATTTT. Its translation: CASSGEGYTQYF.

This sequence joins TRBV28 and TRBJ1-2; D may be TRBD1 (6 bases). The CDR3 is 13 residues long. CDR1 MDHEN and CDR2 SYDVKM come from the germline V gene. Trimming cost V 2 bases and J 8 bases, with 12 bases left between them. The CDR3 sequence: CASSLARGGGYTF. DNA for the CDR3: TGTGCCAGCAGTTTAGCCCGTGGGGGCGGCTACACCTTC.

V and J are TRBV6-4 and TRBJ2-3; perhaps TRBD2 as D (5 bases). V lost 6 bases, J lost 0 bases, and 10 bases lay in between. Per germline, CDR1 MRHNA and CDR2 SNTAGT. There are 14 residues in the CDR3. The CDR3 DNA reads as TGTGCCAGCAGCCGGGATGGTAGCACAGATACGCAGTATTTT. Protein sequence: CASSRDGSTDTQYF.

As regards this clone: The same CDR3 is also encoded by other DNA sequences in this sample. The chain combines TRBV5-1 with TRBJ2-2; D is ambiguous. CDR1 and CDR2 (germline): SGHRS, YFSETQ. This CDR3 spans 15 amino acids. V was cut by 0 bases and J by 0 bases, with 6 bases left in between. The CDR3 loop reads CASSLGASNTGELFF. The CDR3 bases are TGCGCCAGCAGCTTGGGCGCATCGAACACCGGGGAGCTGTTTTTT.

The chain employs TRBV5-1 and TRBJ2-3, with a tentative D call TRBD1 (7 bases). There are 15 residues in the CDR3. V was clipped by 3 bases and J by 2 bases, with 13 bases between them. Germline values: CDR1 SGHRS, CDR2 YFSETQ. The CDR3 here is CASSSGDSLTDTQYF. CDR3 DNA: TGCGCCAGCAGCTCGGGGGACAGCCTCACAGATACGCAGTATTTT.

V usage is TRBV11-2 and J usage is TRBJ2-1; 11 bases agree with TRBD2. The J segment lost 7 bases and the V segment lost 3 bases, leaving 5 bases of the junction unmatched. The CDR3 totals 15 residues. Germline V gene lookup returns CDR1 SGHAT and CDR2 FQNNGV. The CDR3 DNA sequence: TGTGCCAGCAGCTTTAATAGCGGGAGGGGTAATGAGCAGTTCTTC. This sequence encodes CASSFNSGRGNEQFF.

This rearrangement joins TRBV4-3 to TRBJ2-1, with TRBD1 identical over 10 bases. Germline V gene sequence: CDR1 LGHNA, CDR2 YSLEER. The CDR3 sequence is 15 residues long. V shed 3 bases, J shed 5 bases, and the junction held 4 bases outside the gene matches. The CDR3 is CASSHGQGEDNEQFF. CDR3 sequence (DNA): TGCGCCAGCAGCCATGGACAGGGGGAGGACAATGAGCAGTTCTTC.

V gene TRBV6-1 combines with J gene TRBJ1-4, with TRBD1 as a possible D gene (5 bases). Germline values: CDR1 MNHNS, CDR2 SASEGT. V was trimmed by 3 bases and J by 5 bases, leaving 25 bases between them. CDR3 length: 19 residues. The CDR3 coding sequence is TGTGCCAGCAGTGATTACATGGGGAGAACCCAGCAGGGAAATGAAAAACTGTTTTTT. Residues: CASSDYMGRTQQGNEKLFF.

A note on this clone: Other nucleotide sequences from this sample produce the same CDR3. The V and J genes are TRBV6-5 and TRBJ2-7; perhaps TRBD1 as D (5 bases). The CDR3 is 15 amino acids. In germline, CDR1 is MNHEY, CDR2 SVGAGI. V was clipped by 0 bases and J by 2 bases, with 11 bases between them. CDR3 coding DNA: TGTGCCAGCAGTTACTCGATTGCAGGGACCTACGAGCAGTACTTC. Residues: CASSYSIAGTYEQYF.

The chain is built from TRBV28 and TRBJ2-5; 7 positions match TRBD2. V lost 8 bases and J lost 1; bases outside the gene matches: 10. The CDR3 is made up of 15 amino acids. Looked up from germline, CDR1 is MDHEN and CDR2 is SYDVKM. CDR3 region: CASGGWGGPQETQYF. CDR3 nucleotides: TGTGCCAGCGGCGGATGGGGGGGACCCCAAGAGACCCAGTACTTC.

This clone was picked up one time. Other DNA sequences in the sample encode the same CDR3. This chain links TRBV5-1 with TRBJ1-1; 8 bases line up with TRBD1. CDR1 and CDR2 from the germline V gene are SGHRS and YFSETQ. There are 16 residues in the CDR3. V shed 1 base and J 0 bases; nucleotides not matched to a gene: 5. The CDR3 is CASSLSGTGLNTEAFF. CDR3 DNA sequence: TGCGCCAGCAGCTTGTCAGGGACAGGATTGAACACTGAAGCTTTCTTT.